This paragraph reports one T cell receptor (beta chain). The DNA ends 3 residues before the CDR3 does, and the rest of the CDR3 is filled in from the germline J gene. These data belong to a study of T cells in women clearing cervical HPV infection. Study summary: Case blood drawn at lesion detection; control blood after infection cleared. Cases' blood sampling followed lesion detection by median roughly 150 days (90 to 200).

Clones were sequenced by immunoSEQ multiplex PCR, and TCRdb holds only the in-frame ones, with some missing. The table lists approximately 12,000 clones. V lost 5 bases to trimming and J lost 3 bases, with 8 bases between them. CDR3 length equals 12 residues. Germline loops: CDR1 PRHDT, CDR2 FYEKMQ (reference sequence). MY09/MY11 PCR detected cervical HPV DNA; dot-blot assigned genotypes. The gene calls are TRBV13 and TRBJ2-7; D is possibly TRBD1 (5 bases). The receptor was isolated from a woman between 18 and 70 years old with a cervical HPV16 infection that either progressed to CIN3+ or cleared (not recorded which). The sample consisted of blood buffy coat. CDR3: CASSDQGYEQYF. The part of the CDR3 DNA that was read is TGTGCCAGCAGCGATCAGGGCTACGAG.